This entry concerns a single TCR beta chain. The sample originates from a study of T cell changes during pregnancy in multiple sclerosis. The CDR3 totals 13 residues. V gave up 1 base and J gave up 0 bases, with 4 bases separating them. Germline-derived CDR1 and CDR2 are LNHNV and YYDKDF (reference sequence). Sequenced by immunoSEQ multiplex PCR; TCRdb stores in-frame clones only, minus some. The data contain 75,000 to 95,000 clones, 93% of them singletons. V and J are TRBV15 and TRBJ2-7; D ambiguous. The TCR sequence derives from a female donor with multiple sclerosis, enrolled in a pregnancy study. This specimen consisted of peripheral blood, obtained in the second trimester of pregnancy. Here the CDR3 DNA reads TGTGCCACCAGCAGAGTAGACTCCTACGAGCAGTACTTC. Residues: CATSRVDSYEQYF.